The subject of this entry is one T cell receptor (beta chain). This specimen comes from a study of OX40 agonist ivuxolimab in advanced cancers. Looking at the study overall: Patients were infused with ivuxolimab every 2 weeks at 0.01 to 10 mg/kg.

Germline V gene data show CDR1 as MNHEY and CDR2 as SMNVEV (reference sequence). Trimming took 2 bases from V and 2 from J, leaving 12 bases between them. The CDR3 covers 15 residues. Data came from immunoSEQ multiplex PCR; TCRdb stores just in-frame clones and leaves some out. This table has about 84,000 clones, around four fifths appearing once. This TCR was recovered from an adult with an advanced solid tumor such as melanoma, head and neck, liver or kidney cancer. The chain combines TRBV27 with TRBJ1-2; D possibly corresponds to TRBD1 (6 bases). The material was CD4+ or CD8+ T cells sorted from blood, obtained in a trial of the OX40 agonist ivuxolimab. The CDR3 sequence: CASSLRPGANYGYTF. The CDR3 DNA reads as TGTGCCAGCAGTTTAAGGCCGGGGGCGAACTATGGCTACACCTTC.